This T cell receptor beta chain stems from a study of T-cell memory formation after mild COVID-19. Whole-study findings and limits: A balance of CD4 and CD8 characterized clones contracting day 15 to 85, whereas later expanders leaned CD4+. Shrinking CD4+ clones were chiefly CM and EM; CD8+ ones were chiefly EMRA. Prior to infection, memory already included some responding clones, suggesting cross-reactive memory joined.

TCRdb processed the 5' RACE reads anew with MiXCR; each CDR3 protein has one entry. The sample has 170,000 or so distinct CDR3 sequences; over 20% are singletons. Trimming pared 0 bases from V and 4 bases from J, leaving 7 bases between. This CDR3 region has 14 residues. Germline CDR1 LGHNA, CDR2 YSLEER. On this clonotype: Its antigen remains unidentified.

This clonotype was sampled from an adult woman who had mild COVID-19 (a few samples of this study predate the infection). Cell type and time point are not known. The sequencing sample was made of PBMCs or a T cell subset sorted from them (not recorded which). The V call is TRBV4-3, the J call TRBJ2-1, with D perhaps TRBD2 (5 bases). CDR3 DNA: TGCGCCAGCAGCCAAGAAGAGCGGTACAATGAGCAGTTCTTC. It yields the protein CASSQEERYNEQFF.